The next 4 T cell receptor beta chains were all read from a single sample in a study of early stage breast cancer tumors. Measured with immunoSEQ multiplex PCR; TCRdb has only the in-frame clones, and not every one. The table lists about 36,000 clones, roughly 72% of them singletons. What was sequenced was blood. The receptors shown here come from a person aged 55-75 years with breast cancer.

This chain's CDR3 is CASSLESVSYEQYF. The CDR3 nucleotides read TGTGCCAGCAGCTTAGAGTCGGTATCCTACGAGCAGTACTTC. This chain connects TRBV7-2 to TRBJ2-7; no firm D call. Per the germline V gene, CDR1 is SGHTA and CDR2 is FQGNSA. Trimming stripped 1 base from V and 1 base from J, with 8 bases between. The CDR3 contains 14 residues. The full variable domain, in which reference TRBV7-2 and TRBJ2-7 provide the parts outside the CDR3, is GAGVSQSPSNKVTEKGKDVELRCDPISGHTALYWYRQSLGQGLEFLIYFQGNSAPDKSGLPSDRFSAERTGGSVSTLTIQRTQQEDSAVYLCASSLESVSYEQYFGPGTRLTVT.

V is TRBV19 and J is TRBJ1-1; 12 bases map to TRBD1. The germline gives CDR1 LNHDA, CDR2 SQIVND (reference sequence). This CDR3 has 18 amino acids. After removal of 3 bases from V and 0 bases from J, the junction contained 8 bases not matched to a gene. CDR3 bases: TGTGCCAGTAGTATTGGGACAGGGGGCTGGAAAATGAACACTGAAGCTTTCTTT. As protein: CASSIGTGGWKMNTEAFF.

The CDR3 nucleotides read TGTGCCAGCAGCCGGGGACAGAGCGAGACCCAGTACTTC. Translated: CASSRGQSETQYF. The J gene is TRBJ2-5, the V gene TRBV7-8; 7 bases are a match to TRBD1. The V gene end was trimmed by 5 bases and the J gene end by 5 bases; junction bases not matched to a gene: 5. The CDR3 contains 13 residues. Germline CDR1 is SGHVS and CDR2 is FQNEAQ.

The rearrangement uses TRBV9 and TRBJ2-3, with TRBD1 identical over 8 bases. The CDR3 covers 15 residues. The germline CDR1 and CDR2 sequences are SGDLS and YYNGEE. Trimming at V came to 5 bases and at J to 3 bases, leaving 8 bases not matched to a gene. CDR3 DNA sequence: TGTGCCAGCAGTGATCTCCAGGGGGCGACAGATACGCAGTATTTT. Its protein product is CASSDLQGATDTQYF.